The clone carrying this T cell receptor (beta chain) was picked up a small number of times. Its antigen is undetermined. Libraries of TCR beta came from quantitative 5'-RACE with molecular barcodes. MiXCR, applied by TCRdb to the 5' RACE reads, yields one record per CDR3 protein. The sample yields approximately 520,000 distinct CDR3 sequences, less than 6% seen once. The source of the sample is a study of CD8 T cells in ankylosing spondylitis. Findings and caveats of the study: With a CD8+ phenotype, disease-linked clones were relatively rare in peripheral blood. Enrichment of disease-linked clones was reportedly significant in matched ankylosing spondylitis synovial fluid. Characteristic, it appeared, of ankylosing spondylitis blood was a TCR beta motif of roughly eight highly homologous variants.

This clonotype was obtained from a male donor with ankylosing spondylitis. Material: blood, either unsorted or a sorted T cell fraction (not recorded which).

For the CDR3, the DNA is TGTGCCAGCACCCTCCAAAGCGGCACCTACGAGCAGTACTTC. Encoded protein: CASTLQSGTYEQYF. V gene TRBV7-2 combines with J gene TRBJ2-7, with D tentatively TRBD2 (5 bases). The CDR3 extends over 14 amino acids. V shed 7 bases and J shed 2 bases, with 15 bases lying between them. Germline V gene data show CDR1 as SGHTA and CDR2 as FQGNSA. Using reference TRBV7-2 and TRBJ2-7 for the parts outside the CDR3, the full variable domain is GAGVSQSPSNKVTEKGKDVELRCDPISGHTALYWYRQSLGQGLEFLIYFQGNSAPDKSGLPSDRFSAERTGGSVSTLTIQRTQQEDSAVYLCASTLQSGTYEQYFGPGTRLTVT.